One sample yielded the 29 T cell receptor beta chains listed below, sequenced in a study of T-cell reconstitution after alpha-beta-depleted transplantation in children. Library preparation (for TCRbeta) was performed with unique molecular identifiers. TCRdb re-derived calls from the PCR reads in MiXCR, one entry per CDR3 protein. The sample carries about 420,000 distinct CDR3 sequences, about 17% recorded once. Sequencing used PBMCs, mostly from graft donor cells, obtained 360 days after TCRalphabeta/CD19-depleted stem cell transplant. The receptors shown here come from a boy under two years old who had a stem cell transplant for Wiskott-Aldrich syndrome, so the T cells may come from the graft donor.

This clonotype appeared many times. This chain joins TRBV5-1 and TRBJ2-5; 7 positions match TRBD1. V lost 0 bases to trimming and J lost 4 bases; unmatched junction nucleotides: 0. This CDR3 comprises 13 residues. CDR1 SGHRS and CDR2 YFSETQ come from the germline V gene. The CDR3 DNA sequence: TGCGCCAGCAGCTTGGAGGGGGCAGAGACCCAGTACTTC. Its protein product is CASSLEGAETQYF. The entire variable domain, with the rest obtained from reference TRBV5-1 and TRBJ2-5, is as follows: KAGVTQTPRYLIKTRGQQVTLSCSPISGHRSVSWYQQTPGQGLQFLFEYFSETQRNKGNFPGRFSGRQFSNSRSEMNVSTLELGDSALYLCASSLEGAETQYFGPGTRLLVL.

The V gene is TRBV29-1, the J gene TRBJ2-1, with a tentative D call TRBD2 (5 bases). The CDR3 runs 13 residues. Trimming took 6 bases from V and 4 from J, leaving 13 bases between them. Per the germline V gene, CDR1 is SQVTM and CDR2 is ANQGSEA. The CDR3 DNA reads TGCAGCGTGCGAGGACTCATGTACAATGAGCAGTTCTTC. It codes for CSVRGLMYNEQFF.

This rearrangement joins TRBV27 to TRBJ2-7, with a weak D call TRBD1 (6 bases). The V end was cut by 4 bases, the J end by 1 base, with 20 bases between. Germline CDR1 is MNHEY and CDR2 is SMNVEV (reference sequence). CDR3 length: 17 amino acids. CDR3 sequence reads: CASSSVPGTTYSYEQYF. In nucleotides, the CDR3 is TGTGCCAGCAGTTCAGTCCCCGGGACAACTTATTCCTACGAGCAGTACTTC.

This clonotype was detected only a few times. CDR3: CATSDAQAGSYEQYF. CDR3 nucleotide sequence: TGTGCCACCAGCGACGCACAGGCGGGTTCCTACGAGCAGTACTTC. The chain employs TRBV24-1 and TRBJ2-7, with D possibly being TRBD1 or TRBD2 (5 bases each). The germline V gene has CDR1 KGHDR and CDR2 SFDVKD. The CDR3 extends over 15 amino acids. The germline V and J ends were trimmed by 7 bases and 1 base, with 16 bases remaining between them.

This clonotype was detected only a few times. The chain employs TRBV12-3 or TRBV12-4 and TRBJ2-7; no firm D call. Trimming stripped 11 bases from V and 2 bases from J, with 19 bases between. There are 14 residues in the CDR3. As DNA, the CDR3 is TGTGCCTCTTCAAGTGAGTTTCCCCCCTACGAGCAGTACTTC. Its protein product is CASSSEFPPYEQYF.

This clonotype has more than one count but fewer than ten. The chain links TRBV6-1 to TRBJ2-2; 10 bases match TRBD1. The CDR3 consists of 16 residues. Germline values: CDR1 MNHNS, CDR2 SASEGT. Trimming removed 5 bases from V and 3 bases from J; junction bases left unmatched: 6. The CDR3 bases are TGTGCCAGCAGTCTAGACGGGACAGGGGACACCGGGGAGCTGTTTTTT. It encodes CASSLDGTGDTGELFF.

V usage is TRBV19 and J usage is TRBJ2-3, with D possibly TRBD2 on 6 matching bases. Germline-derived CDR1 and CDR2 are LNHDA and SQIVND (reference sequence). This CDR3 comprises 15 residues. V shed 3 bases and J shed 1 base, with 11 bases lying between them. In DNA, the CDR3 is TGTGCCAGTAGTATTCGGCAGCGGGGCACAGATACGCAGTATTTT. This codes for CASSIRQRGTDTQYF.

The CDR3 coding sequence is TGTGCCAGCAGCTTCAATCTAGCGGGAGGTATAAATGAGCAGTTCTTC. Translating gives CASSFNLAGGINEQFF. V is TRBV7-2 and J is TRBJ2-1; 11 bases fit TRBD2. With 3 bases clipped from V and 7 bases from J, the junction kept 8 bases outside the gene matches. Per germline, CDR1 SGHTA and CDR2 FQGNSA. The CDR3 consists of 16 residues. The full variable domain, its missing parts supplied by reference TRBV7-2 and TRBJ2-1, is GAGVSQSPSNKVTEKGKDVELRCDPISGHTALYWYRQSLGQGLEFLIYFQGNSAPDKSGLPSDRFSAERTGGSVSTLTIQRTQQEDSAVYLCASSFNLAGGINEQFFGPGTRLTVL.

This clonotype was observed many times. As DNA, the CDR3 is TGCAGCGTTGCCACCGGGACAGGGTATGGGGATGAGCAGTTCTTC. Translation: CSVATGTGYGDEQFF. This chain connects TRBV29-1 to TRBJ2-1, with 9 bases that match TRBD1. The CDR3 runs to 15 residues. From germline, CDR1 is SQVTM and CDR2 ANQGSEA. The V segment lost 4 bases and the J segment 8 bases; nucleotides outside the gene matches: 12.

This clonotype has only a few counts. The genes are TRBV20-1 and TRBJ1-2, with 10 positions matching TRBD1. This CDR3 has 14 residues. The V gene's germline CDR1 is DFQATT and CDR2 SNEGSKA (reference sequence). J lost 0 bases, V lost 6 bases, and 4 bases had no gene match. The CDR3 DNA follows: TGCAGTGCCAAAGGGACAGGGGCTAACTATGGCTACACCTTC. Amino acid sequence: CSAKGTGANYGYTF.

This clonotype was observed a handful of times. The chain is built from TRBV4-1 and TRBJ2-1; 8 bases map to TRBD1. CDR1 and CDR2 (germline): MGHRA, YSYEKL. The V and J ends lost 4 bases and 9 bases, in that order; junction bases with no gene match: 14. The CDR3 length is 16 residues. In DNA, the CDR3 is TGCGCCAGCAGCCCAGGGTGGGGCAGGGGGCGGATTGAGCAGTTCTTC. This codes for CASSPGWGRGRIEQFF.

This chain's CDR3 is CASSLGGWTDSYEQYF. DNA of the CDR3: TGTGCCAGCAGTCTCGGGGGTTGGACAGACTCCTACGAGCAGTACTTC. The chain links TRBV12-3 or TRBV12-4 to TRBJ2-7; D is perhaps TRBD1 or TRBD2 (6 bases each). This CDR3 is built from 16 residues. Trimming stripped 5 bases from V and 0 bases from J, with 17 bases between.

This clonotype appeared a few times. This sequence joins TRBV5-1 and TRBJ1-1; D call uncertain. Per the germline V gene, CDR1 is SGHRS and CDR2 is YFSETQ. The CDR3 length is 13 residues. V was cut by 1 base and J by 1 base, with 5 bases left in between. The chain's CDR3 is CASSLPGNTEAFF. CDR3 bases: TGCGCCAGCAGCTTGCCAGGGAACACTGAAGCTTTCTTT. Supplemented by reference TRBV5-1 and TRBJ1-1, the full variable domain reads KAGVTQTPRYLIKTRGQQVTLSCSPISGHRSVSWYQQTPGQGLQFLFEYFSETQRNKGNFPGRFSGRQFSNSRSEMNVSTLELGDSALYLCASSLPGNTEAFFGQGTRLTVV.

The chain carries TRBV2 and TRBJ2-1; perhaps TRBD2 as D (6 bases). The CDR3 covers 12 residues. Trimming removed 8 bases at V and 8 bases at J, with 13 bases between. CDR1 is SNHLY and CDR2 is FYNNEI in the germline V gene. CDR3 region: CASGRERDEQFF. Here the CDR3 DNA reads TGTGCCAGCGGCCGGGAGCGCGATGAGCAGTTCTTC. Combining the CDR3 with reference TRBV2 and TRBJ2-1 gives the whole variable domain EPEVTQTPSHQVTQMGQEVILRCVPISNHLYFYWYRQILGQKVEFLVSFYNNEISEKSEIFDDQFSVERPDGSNFTLKIRSTKLEDSAMYFCASGRERDEQFFGPGTRLTVL.

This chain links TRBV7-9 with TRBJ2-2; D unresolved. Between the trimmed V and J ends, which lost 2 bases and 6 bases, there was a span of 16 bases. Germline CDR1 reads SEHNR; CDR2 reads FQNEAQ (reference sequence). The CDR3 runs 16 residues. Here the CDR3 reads CASSLWVKSNPGELFF. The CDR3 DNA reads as TGTGCCAGCAGCTTATGGGTCAAAAGTAATCCCGGGGAGCTGTTTTTT.

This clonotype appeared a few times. CDR3 region: CASSQRRSSYNEQFF. The CDR3 DNA follows: TGTGCCAGCAGCCAAAGGAGAAGCTCCTACAATGAGCAGTTCTTC. The V call is TRBV4-2, the J call TRBJ2-1; D unresolved. This CDR3 comprises 15 residues. CDR1 and CDR2 (germline): LGHNA, YNFKEQ. Trimming took off 2 bases at V and 0 bases at J, with 8 bases between the two ends.

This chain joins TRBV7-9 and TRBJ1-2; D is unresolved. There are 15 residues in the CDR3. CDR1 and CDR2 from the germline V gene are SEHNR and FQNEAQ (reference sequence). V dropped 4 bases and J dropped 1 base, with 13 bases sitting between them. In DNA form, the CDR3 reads TGTGCCAGCAGCTCGAGGCTTCGCTATAACTATGGCTACACCTTC. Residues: CASSSRLRYNYGYTF.

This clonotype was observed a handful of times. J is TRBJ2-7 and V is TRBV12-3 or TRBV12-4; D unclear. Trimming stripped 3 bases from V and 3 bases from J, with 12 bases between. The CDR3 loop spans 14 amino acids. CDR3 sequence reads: CASSLTRTRYEQYF. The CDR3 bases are TGTGCCAGCAGTTTGACAAGAACCCGCTACGAGCAGTACTTC.

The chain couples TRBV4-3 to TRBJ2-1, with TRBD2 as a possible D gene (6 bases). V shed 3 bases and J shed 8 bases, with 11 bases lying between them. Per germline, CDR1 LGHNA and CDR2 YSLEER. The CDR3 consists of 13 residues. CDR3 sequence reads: CASSQTREDEQFF. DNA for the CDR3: TGCGCCAGCAGCCAGACAAGGGAGGATGAGCAGTTCTTC.

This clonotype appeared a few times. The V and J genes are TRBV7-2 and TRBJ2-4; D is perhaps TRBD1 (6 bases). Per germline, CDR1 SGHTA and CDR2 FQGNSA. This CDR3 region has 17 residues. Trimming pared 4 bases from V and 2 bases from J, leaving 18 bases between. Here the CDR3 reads CASSSSHTGHPKNIQYF. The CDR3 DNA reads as TGTGCCAGCAGCTCTAGCCACACGGGACATCCCAAAAACATTCAGTACTTC.

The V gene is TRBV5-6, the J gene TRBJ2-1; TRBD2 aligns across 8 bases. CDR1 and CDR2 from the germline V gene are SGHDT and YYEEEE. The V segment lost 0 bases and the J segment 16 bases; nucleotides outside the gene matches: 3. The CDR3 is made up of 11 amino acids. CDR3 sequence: CASSLGLAHFF. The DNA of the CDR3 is TGTGCCAGCAGCTTGGGACTAGCGCATTTCTTC.

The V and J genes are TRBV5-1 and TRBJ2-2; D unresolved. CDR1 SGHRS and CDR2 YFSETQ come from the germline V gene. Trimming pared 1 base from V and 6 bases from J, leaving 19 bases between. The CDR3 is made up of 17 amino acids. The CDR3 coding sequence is TGCGCCAGCAGCTTGACCTGGACGCTTGTCGGAGCCGGGGAGCTGTTTTTT. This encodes CASSLTWTLVGAGELFF.

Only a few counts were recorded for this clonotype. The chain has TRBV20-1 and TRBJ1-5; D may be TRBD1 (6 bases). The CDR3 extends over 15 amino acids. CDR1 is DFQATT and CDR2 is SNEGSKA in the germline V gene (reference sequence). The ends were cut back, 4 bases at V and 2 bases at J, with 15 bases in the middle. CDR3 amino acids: CSATTGTWGNQPQHF. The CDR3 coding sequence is TGCAGTGCTACCACCGGGACATGGGGCAATCAGCCCCAGCATTTT.

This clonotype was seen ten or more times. CDR3 coding DNA: TGTGCCAGCAGCAAAGGACAGGTTCCCCTTGACTACAATGAGCAGTTCTTC. It codes for CASSKGQVPLDYNEQFF. The V and J genes are TRBV21-1 and TRBJ2-1; the table's TRBD1 call for D was not verified on the DNA. TRBV21-1 is noted as a pseudogene. The CDR3 is made up of 17 amino acids.

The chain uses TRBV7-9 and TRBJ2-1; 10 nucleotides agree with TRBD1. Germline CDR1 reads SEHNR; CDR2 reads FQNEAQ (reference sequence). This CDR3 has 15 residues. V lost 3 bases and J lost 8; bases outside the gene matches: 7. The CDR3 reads CASSLMGQGLDEQFF. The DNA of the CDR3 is TGTGCCAGCAGCTTGATGGGACAGGGGTTGGATGAGCAGTTCTTC.

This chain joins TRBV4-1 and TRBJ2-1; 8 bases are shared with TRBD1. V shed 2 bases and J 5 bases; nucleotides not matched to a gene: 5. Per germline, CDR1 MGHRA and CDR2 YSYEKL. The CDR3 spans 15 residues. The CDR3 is CASSQSRGQDNEQFF. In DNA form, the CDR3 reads TGCGCCAGCAGCCAAAGCAGGGGGCAGGACAATGAGCAGTTCTTC.

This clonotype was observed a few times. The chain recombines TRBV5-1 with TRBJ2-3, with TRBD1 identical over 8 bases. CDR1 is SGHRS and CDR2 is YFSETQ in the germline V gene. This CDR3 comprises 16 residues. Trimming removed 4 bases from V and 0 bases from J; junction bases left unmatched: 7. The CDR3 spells CASSLPGQVSTDTQYF. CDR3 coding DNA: TGCGCCAGCAGCCTACCGGGACAGGTTAGCACAGATACGCAGTATTTT.

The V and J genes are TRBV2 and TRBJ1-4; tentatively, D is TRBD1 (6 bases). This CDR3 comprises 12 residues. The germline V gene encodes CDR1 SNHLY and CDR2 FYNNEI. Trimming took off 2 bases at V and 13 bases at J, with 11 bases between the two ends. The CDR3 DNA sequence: TGTGCCAGCAGTGAAAGGGGCAGGGGACTGTTTTTT. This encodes CASSERGRGLFF.

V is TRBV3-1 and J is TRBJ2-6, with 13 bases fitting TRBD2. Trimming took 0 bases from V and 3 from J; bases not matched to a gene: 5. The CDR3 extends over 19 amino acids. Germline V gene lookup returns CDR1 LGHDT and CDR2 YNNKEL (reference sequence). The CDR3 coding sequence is TGTGCCAGCAGCCAAGATAGGACTAGCGGGAGTGGTGGGGCCAACGTCCTGACTTTC. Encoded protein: CASSQDRTSGSGGANVLTF.